Listed below are T cell receptor beta chains from one sample, sequenced in a study of CD8 T cells in ankylosing spondylitis. MiXCR, applied by TCRdb to the 5' RACE reads, yields one record per CDR3 protein. The table has fewer than 550,000 distinct CDR3 sequences, roughly 5.3% seen once. What was sequenced was blood, either unsorted or a sorted T cell fraction (not recorded which). All receptors come from a male donor with ankylosing spondylitis. CDR3s leave out the opening cysteine and the closing phenylalanine or tryptophan.

>TRBV5-1
ASSLEQNSVNEAF
>TRBV5-1
ASSLGEGVNTEAF
>TRBV24-1
ATSVAGFSYNEQF
>TRBV27
ASSGNTEAF
>TRBV10-3
AISSGTGKEKLF
>TRBV4-3
ASSLGHEQY
>TRBV11-2
ASSLGTLGTEAF
>TRBV7-2
ASSLQGRDNQPQH
>TRBV25-1
ASSELGTYNEQF
>TRBV5-1
ASSLLLAGASEQF
>TRBV29-1
SVEDGIGYT
>TRBV20-1
SVPDATNEKLF
>TRBV6-1
ASSPQGVYNEQF
>TRBV7-2
ASSSGGQEYSPLH
>TRBV12-3/TRBV12-4
ASSLQLAQSINEQF
>TRBV5-6
ASSFFAGRSYEQY
>TRBV2
ASSELTGKAYEQY
>TRBV20-1
SARDGGRDTGELF
>TRBV6-2/TRBV6-3
ASSYSRKTSYEQY
>TRBV7-2
ASSLWGEYEKLF
>TRBV5-1
ASSPTASSYNSPLH
>TRBV12-3/TRBV12-4
ASSLRAGSRSTEAF
>TRBV12-3/TRBV12-4
ASSLRVDYGYT
>TRBV12-3/TRBV12-4
ASTPGHSTGELF
>TRBV6-1
ASNGRKFGTDTQY
>TRBV27
ASRHRGRVNEKLF
>TRBV6-4
ASSEEGDTDQPQH
>TRBV27
ASSITTGILSYEQY
>TRBV5-1
ASSLGPLVAGTDTQY
>TRBV7-2
ASSPGGYQETQY
>TRBV27
ASAQTSGSLAITDTQY
>TRBV5-5
ASSTGLAGGLEQY
>TRBV18
ASSQRGSTYNEQF